Below, 15 T cell receptor beta chains from the same sample are listed, as sequenced in a study of technical replicates of blood from a few donors. TCRdb's copy holds only in-frame clones and misses some; the assay was immunoSEQ multiplex PCR. The sample holds 100,000 or so clones, around 96% seen once. Material for sequencing was T cells isolated from PBMCs. Every receptor here comes from a human donor in good health.

V usage is TRBV4-2 and J usage is TRBJ2-2; D is undetermined. Trimming removed 7 bases from V and 5 bases from J, with 5 bases in between. There are 11 residues in the CDR3. Looked up from germline, CDR1 is LGHNA and CDR2 is YNFKEQ. The CDR3 here is CASTRTGELFF. The DNA for the CDR3 is TGTGCCAGCACCCGTACCGGGGAGCTGTTTTTT.

This sequence joins TRBV4-3 and TRBJ2-1; 11 nucleotides align to TRBD2. Per the germline V gene, CDR1 is LGHNA and CDR2 is YSLEER. There are 18 residues in the CDR3. The ends lost 0 bases at V and 9 bases at J; junction bases unmatched: 13. Here the CDR3 reads CASSQESSGRTEVGEQFF. The CDR3, as DNA: TGCGCCAGCAGCCAAGAGTCTAGCGGGAGGACCGAGGTCGGTGAGCAGTTCTTC.

CDR3 sequence (DNA): TGTGCCAGCAGCCAAGCCCGGACTTACACCGGGGAGCTGTTTTTT. This codes for CASSQARTYTGELFF. The chain joins TRBV4-2 to TRBJ2-2, with D perhaps TRBD2 (5 bases). Germline V lookup: CDR1 LGHNA, CDR2 YNFKEQ. Trimming removed 1 base from V and 3 bases from J, with 9 bases in between. The CDR3 loop spans 15 amino acids.

The sample holds one count of this clone. V usage is TRBV6-5 and J usage is TRBJ2-3; D uncertain. Germline lookup yields CDR1 MNHEY and CDR2 SVGAGI. The CDR3 spans 16 residues. The V gene lost 0 bases and the J gene lost 0 bases, with 10 bases spanning the gap. The CDR3 DNA reads TGTGCCAGCAGTTACTCCTTCATGGCTAGCACAGATACGCAGTATTTT. Amino acids: CASSYSFMASTDTQYF.

The rearrangement links TRBV6-1 to TRBJ2-1; 7 bases are shared with TRBD1. This CDR3 is 14 amino acids long. Germline V lookup: CDR1 MNHNS, CDR2 SASEGT. The trim removed 2 bases at V and 10 bases at J, leaving 8 bases unmatched. The CDR3 is CASSEIPRTGEQFF. CDR3 nucleotide sequence: TGTGCCAGCAGTGAAATCCCCCGGACAGGAGAGCAGTTCTTC.

V and J are TRBV9 and TRBJ2-7, with 7 bases matching TRBD2. The V gene's germline CDR1 is SGDLS and CDR2 YYNGEE. The CDR3 loop spans 15 amino acids. V lost 0 bases, J lost 2 bases, and 5 bases stayed unmatched. As DNA, the CDR3 is TGTGCCAGCAGCGTAGAGAGCGGGGCCCCCTACGAGCAGTACTTC. Residues: CASSVESGAPYEQYF.

This clone was observed once. This rearrangement joins TRBV5-1 to TRBJ2-6; D is unresolved. Trimming cost V 4 bases and J 2 bases, with 13 bases left between them. Germline V lookup: CDR1 SGHRS, CDR2 YFSETQ. This CDR3 has 16 amino acids. CDR3 sequence: CASSRVEFPGANVLTF. As DNA, the CDR3 is TGCGCCAGCAGCCGAGTTGAGTTCCCTGGGGCCAACGTCCTGACTTTC.

V gene TRBV6-1 combines with J gene TRBJ1-2; 9 bases are a match to TRBD1. V gave up 1 base and J gave up 4 bases; unmatched junction bases: 4. The germline V gene encodes CDR1 MNHNS and CDR2 SASEGT. There are 15 residues in the CDR3. Here the CDR3 reads CASSEVNRGLYGYTF. CDR3 nucleotide sequence: TGTGCCAGCAGTGAAGTAAACAGGGGGCTCTATGGCTACACCTTC.

The chain couples TRBV5-1 to TRBJ2-3; weak D call: TRBD1 (6 bases). CDR1 is SGHRS and CDR2 is YFSETQ in the germline V gene. CDR3 length: 14 residues. Trimming shortened V by 3 bases and J by 0 bases, and 8 bases separated the two germline ends. The CDR3 loop is CASSSQGSTDTQYF. For the CDR3, the DNA is TGCGCCAGCAGCTCTCAGGGGAGCACAGATACGCAGTATTTT.

This chain uses TRBV4-1 with TRBJ1-5; 8 bases match TRBD1. V shed 1 base and J 8 bases; nucleotides not matched to a gene: 7. Germline V lookup: CDR1 MGHRA, CDR2 YSYEKL. The CDR3 is 15 residues long. The chain's CDR3 is CASSQVGTGKEPQHF. The DNA for the CDR3 is TGCGCCAGCAGCCAAGTTGGGACAGGAAAGGAGCCCCAGCATTTT.

This clone showed up just once. The V gene is TRBV10-3, the J gene TRBJ1-2, with 7 positions matching TRBD1. The CDR3 sequence is 13 residues long. CDR1 ENHRY and CDR2 SYGVKD come from the germline V gene. V was pared by 5 bases and J by 2 bases, with 2 bases of the junction left unmatched. Here the CDR3 DNA reads TGTGCCATCAGTTCGGACAGGAACTATGGCTACACCTTC. Its translation: CAISSDRNYGYTF.

In DNA, the CDR3 is TGTGCCAGCAGCTTCAGCGGCGAGCAGTACTTC. This gives the protein CASSFSGEQYF. The gene calls are TRBV11-1 and TRBJ2-7; perhaps TRBD2 as D (5 bases). CDR1 is SGHAT and CDR2 is FQDESV in the germline V gene (reference sequence). V dropped 3 bases and J dropped 6 bases, with 6 bases sitting between them. The CDR3 is made up of 11 amino acids.

About this clone: One end of the junction varies from germline; a read error may be responsible. This chain joins TRBV19 and TRBJ1-1; possible D gene TRBD1, 5 bases. Germline CDR1 and CDR2: LNHDA and SQIVND (reference sequence). This CDR3 region has 16 residues. The CDR3 nucleotides are TGTGCCAGTAGTATAGGTTTAACATCAGGGAACGCTGAAGCTTTCTTT. Translation gives CASSIGLTSGNAEAFF.

The J gene is TRBJ2-7, the V gene TRBV4-1; TRBD2 matches at 9 bases. The CDR3 contains 16 residues. V shed 0 bases, J shed 1 base, and the junction held 4 bases outside the gene matches. Germline CDR1 is MGHRA and CDR2 is YSYEKL. In DNA form, the CDR3 reads TGCGCCAGCAGCCAAGATCAGACTAGCGGTTCCTACGAGCAGTACTTC. Encoded protein: CASSQDQTSGSYEQYF.

This clone came up once. The chain has TRBV29-1 and TRBJ1-1; 9 bases align to TRBD1. V lost 5 bases, J lost 7 bases, and 11 bases stayed unmatched. Germline CDR1 is SQVTM and CDR2 is ANQGSEA. This CDR3 spans 14 amino acids. The CDR3 nucleotides read TGCAGCGTTACAGGGGGCAGGGGCGGAAATGAAGCTTTCTTT. Translation gives CSVTGGRGGNEAFF.